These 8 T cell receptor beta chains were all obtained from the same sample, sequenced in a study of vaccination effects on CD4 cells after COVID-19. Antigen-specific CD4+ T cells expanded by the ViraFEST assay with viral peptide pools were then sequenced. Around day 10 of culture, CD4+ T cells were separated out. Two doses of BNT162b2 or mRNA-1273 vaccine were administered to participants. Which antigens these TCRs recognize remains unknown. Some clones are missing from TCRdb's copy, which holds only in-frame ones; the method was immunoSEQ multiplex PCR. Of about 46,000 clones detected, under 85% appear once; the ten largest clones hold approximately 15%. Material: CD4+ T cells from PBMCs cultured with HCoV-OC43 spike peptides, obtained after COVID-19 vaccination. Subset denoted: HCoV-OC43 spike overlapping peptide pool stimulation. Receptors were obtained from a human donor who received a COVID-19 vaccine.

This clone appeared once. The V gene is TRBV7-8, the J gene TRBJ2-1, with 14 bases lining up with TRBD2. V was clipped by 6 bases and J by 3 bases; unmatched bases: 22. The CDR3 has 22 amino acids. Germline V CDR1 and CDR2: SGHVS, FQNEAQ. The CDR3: CASRAERTPGTSGRFVYNEQFF. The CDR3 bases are TGTGCCAGCAGAGCTGAACGGACCCCGGGGACTAGCGGGAGATTCGTCTACAATGAGCAGTTCTTC.

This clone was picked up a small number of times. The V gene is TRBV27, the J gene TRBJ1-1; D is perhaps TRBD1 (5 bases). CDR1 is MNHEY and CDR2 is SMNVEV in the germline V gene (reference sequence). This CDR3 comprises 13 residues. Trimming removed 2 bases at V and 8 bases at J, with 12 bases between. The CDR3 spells CASSLRGEREAFF. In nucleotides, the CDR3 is TGTGCCAGCAGTTTAAGGGGCGAAAGGGAAGCTTTCTTT.

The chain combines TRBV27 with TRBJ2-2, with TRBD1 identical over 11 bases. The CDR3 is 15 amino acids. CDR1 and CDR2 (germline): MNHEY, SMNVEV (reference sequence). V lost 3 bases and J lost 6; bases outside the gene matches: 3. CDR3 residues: CASSFGQGASGELFF. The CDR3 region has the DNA TGTGCCAGCAGTTTTGGACAGGGGGCTTCCGGGGAGCTGTTTTTT.

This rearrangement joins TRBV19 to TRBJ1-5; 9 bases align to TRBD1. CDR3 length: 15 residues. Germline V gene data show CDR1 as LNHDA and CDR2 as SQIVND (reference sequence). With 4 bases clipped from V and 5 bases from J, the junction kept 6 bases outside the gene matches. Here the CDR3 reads CASSTPGQGHQPQHF. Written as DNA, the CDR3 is TGTGCCAGTAGTACCCCGGGACAGGGCCATCAGCCCCAGCATTTT.

CDR3 DNA: TGTGCCAGCAGTTACTCGTCCGGACTTGCCTACGAGCAGTACTTC. Protein sequence: CASSYSSGLAYEQYF. The V call is TRBV6-5, the J call TRBJ2-7, with a tentative D call TRBD2 (5 bases). Trimming took off 0 bases at V and 2 bases at J, with 11 bases between the two ends. Germline V gene lookup returns CDR1 MNHEY and CDR2 SVGAGI. CDR3 length equals 15 residues.

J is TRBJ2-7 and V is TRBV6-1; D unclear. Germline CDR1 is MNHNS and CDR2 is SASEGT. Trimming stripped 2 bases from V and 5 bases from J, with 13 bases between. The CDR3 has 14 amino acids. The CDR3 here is CASSEHLVPDEQYF. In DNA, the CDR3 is TGTGCCAGCAGTGAACATTTAGTGCCGGACGAGCAGTACTTC.

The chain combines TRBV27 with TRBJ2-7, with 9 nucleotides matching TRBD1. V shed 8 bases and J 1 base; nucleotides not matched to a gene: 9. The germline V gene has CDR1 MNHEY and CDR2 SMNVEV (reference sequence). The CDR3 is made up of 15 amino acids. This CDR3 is CASLTHRGRSYEQYF. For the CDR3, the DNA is TGTGCCAGCTTAACCCACAGGGGGCGATCCTACGAGCAGTACTTC.

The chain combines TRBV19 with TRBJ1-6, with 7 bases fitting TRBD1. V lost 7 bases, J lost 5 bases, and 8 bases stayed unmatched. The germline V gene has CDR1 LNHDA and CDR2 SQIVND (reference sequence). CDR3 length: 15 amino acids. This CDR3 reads CASKAGGTNNSPLHF. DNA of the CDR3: TGTGCCAGTAAGGCAGGGGGTACAAATAATTCACCCCTCCACTTT.